One and the same sample provided the 2 T cell receptor beta chains below, sequenced in a study of blood T cell repertoires in COVID-19. Produced via immunoSEQ multiplex PCR; TCRdb's table is partial and in-frame only. The repertoire consists of roughly 150,000 clones, with approximately 86% occurring once and the leading ten covering over 15%. The specimen was PBMCs or T cells enriched from blood (not recorded which). The receptors were gathered from a man in his sixties who had recovered from COVID-19.

This clone was seen many times. This sequence joins TRBV11-2 and TRBJ2-1, with a weak D call TRBD2 (5 bases). CDR3 length: 16 residues. The germline V gene encodes CDR1 SGHAT and CDR2 FQNNGV. Trimming cost V 2 bases and J 1 base, with 12 bases left between them. The CDR3 bases are TGTGCCAGCAGCTTACTAGCCTCTCGATCCTACAATGAGCAGTTCTTC. Encoded protein: CASSLLASRSYNEQFF. The full variable domain, completed using reference TRBV11-2 and TRBJ2-1, is EAGVAQSPRYKIIEKRQSVAFWCNPISGHATLYWYQQILGQGPKLLIQFQNNGVVDDSQLPKDRFSAERLKGVDSTLKIQPAKLEDSAVYLCASSLLASRSYNEQFFGPGTRLTVL.

This chain joins TRBV10-3 and TRBJ2-7; D may be TRBD1 (5 bases). CDR1 ENHRY and CDR2 SYGVKD come from the germline V gene. V lost 2 bases and J lost 1, with 12 bases in between. This CDR3 is built from 15 residues. The CDR3 sequence: CAISEVTGPSYEQYF. CDR3 coding DNA: TGTGCCATCAGTGAGGTTACAGGCCCGTCCTACGAGCAGTACTTC.